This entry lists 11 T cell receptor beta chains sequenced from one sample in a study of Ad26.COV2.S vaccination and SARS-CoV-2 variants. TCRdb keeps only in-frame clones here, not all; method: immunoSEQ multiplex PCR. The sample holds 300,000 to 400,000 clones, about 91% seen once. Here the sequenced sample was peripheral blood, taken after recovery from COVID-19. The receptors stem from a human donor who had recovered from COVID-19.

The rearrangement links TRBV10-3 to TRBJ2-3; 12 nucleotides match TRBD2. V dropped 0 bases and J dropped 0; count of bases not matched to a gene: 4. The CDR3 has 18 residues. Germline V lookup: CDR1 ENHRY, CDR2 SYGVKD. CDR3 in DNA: TGTGCCATCAGTGAGTCGATAACTAGCGGGGGGAGCACAGATACGCAGTATTTT. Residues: CAISESITSGGSTDTQYF.

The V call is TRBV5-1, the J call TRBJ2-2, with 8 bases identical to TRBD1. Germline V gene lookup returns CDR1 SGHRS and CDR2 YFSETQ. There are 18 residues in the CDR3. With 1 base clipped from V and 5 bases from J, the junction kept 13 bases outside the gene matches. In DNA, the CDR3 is TGCGCCAGCAGCTTGTTTGGCGACAGGGGTCAGGGTACCGGGGAGCTGTTTTTT. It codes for CASSLFGDRGQGTGELFF.

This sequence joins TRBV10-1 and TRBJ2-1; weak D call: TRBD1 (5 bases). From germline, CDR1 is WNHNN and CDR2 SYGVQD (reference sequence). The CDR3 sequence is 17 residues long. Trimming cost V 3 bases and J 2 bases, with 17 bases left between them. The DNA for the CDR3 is TGCGCCAGCAGTGAAAGGCTGGGTGACAGCCCCTACAATGAGCAGTTCTTC. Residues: CASSERLGDSPYNEQFF.

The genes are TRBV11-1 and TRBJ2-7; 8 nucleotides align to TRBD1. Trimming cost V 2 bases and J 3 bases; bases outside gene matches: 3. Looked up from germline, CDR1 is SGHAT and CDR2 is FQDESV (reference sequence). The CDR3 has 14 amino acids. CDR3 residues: CASSLRTGNYEQYF. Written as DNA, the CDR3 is TGTGCCAGCAGCTTAAGGACAGGGAACTACGAGCAGTACTTC.

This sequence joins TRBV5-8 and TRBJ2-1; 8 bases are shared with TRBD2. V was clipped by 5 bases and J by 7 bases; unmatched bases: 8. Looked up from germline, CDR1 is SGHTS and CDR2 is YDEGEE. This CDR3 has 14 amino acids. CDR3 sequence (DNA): TGTGCCAGCAGGAATCCGGGGGGGAGGAATGAGCAGTTCTTC. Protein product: CASRNPGGRNEQFF.

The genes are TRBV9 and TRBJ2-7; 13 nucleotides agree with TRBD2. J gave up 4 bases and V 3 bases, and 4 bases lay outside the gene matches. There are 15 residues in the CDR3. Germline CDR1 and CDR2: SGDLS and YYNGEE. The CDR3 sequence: CASSDGTSGAYEQYF. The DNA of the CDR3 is TGTGCCAGCAGCGATGGGACTAGCGGGGCTTACGAGCAGTACTTC.

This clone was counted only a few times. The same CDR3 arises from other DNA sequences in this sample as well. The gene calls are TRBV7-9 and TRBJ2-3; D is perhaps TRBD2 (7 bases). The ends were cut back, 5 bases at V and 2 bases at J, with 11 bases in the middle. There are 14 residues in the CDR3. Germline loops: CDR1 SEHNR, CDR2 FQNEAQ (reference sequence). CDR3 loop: CASSPRGATDTQYF. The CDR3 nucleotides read TGTGCCAGCAGCCCCCGGGGGGCCACAGATACGCAGTATTTT.

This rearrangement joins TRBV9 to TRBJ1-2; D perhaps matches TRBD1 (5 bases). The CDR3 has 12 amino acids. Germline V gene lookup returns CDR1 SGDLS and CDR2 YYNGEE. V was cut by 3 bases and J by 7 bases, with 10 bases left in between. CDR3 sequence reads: CASSGGQGGYTF. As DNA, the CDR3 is TGTGCCAGCAGCGGCGGGCAGGGTGGCTACACCTTC.

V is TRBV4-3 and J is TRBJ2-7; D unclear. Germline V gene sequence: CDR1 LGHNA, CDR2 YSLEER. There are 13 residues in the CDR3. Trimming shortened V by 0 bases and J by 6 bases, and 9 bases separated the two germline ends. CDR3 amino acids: CASSQDLLGEQYF. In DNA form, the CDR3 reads TGCGCCAGCAGCCAAGATCTATTGGGCGAGCAGTACTTC.

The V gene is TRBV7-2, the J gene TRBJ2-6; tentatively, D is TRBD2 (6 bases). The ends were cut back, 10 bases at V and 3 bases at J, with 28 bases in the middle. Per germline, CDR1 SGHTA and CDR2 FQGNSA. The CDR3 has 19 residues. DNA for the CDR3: TGTGCCACAAGGAATGGGGCCGGGGGTGTCGTCGGTGGGGCCAACGTCCTGACTTTC. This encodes CATRNGAGGVVGGANVLTF.

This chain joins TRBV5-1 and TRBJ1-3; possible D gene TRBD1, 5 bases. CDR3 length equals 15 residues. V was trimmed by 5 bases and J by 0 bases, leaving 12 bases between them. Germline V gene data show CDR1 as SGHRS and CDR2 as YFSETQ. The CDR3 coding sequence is TGCGCCAGCAGATTTGGGGGGGTCTCTGGAAACACCATATATTTT. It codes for CASRFGGVSGNTIYF.